A selection of T cell receptor beta chains follows, all from one sample in a study of cytomegalovirus exposure and HLA in healthy donors. Assay: immunoSEQ multiplex PCR; the TCRdb copy retains only in-frame clones and omits some. The table includes over 100,000 clones, 80% to 90% detected once. The sample consisted of PBMCs. Receptors were obtained from a woman between 18 and 29 years old in good health and CMV-seropositive. Each CDR3 is given with its conserved first and last residue. Clone size, where shown, is once, few, many, or a class for clones that have expanded.

V gene,clone size,J gene,CDR3 protein
TRBV4-1,.,TRBJ1-1,CASSRQGGLNTEAFF
TRBV5-4,.,TRBJ1-1,CASSLAGGGPLNTEAFF
TRBV6-5,.,TRBJ2-5,CASSRLAVQETQYF
TRBV14,.,TRBJ2-7,CASSASLPGEQYF
TRBV6-5,few,TRBJ1-1,CASTTYRSTEAFF
TRBV2,.,TRBJ2-7,CASKLQAYEQYF
TRBV2,.,TRBJ1-1,CASSDQANTEAFF
TRBV7-6,.,TRBJ2-7,CASSPGYEQYF
TRBV18,.,TRBJ2-1,CASTQSGGAYNEQFF
TRBV11-2,.,TRBJ2-7,CASSITGAYEQYF
TRBV2,.,TRBJ2-3,CASRRQDNTDTQYF
TRBV23-1,.,TRBJ1-2,CASGQVEYGYTF
TRBV11-2,.,TRBJ2-5,CASSPSRGGYQETQYF
TRBV10-3,once,TRBJ2-1,CAISDTQGANEQFF
TRBV11-2,.,TRBJ1-1,CASSFTGEIAEAFF
TRBV5-4,.,TRBJ1-1,CAWLGDLNTEAFF
TRBV28,.,TRBJ2-1,CASGLAGGREQFF
TRBV19,.,TRBJ1-5,CASSILGSGAHQPQHF
TRBV11-2,.,TRBJ2-3,CASSPGRDSGGTDTQYF
TRBV4-2,.,TRBJ2-7,CASSRKPGNSYEQYF
TRBV27,.,TRBJ2-3,CASSILPGQSTDTQYF
TRBV11-2,few,TRBJ1-2,CASSLDAGSGYGYTF
TRBV11-2,.,TRBJ2-3,CASSPQDRGTDTQYF
TRBV6-6,few,TRBJ2-2,CASRPPGQGDTGELFF
TRBV5-4,.,TRBJ2-7,CASSPTGSEQYF
TRBV7-6,.,TRBJ2-1,CASSLRAYNEQFF